A single T cell receptor (beta chain) is shown here with its context. Its antigen is currently unknown. Germline V gene sequence: CDR1 SGHTA, CDR2 FQGTGA. V lost 5 bases, J lost 6 bases, and 11 bases stayed unmatched. The CDR3 has 16 residues. The sample originates from a study of Ad26.COV2.S vaccination and SARS-CoV-2 variants. Study results and caveats: Assessments of TCR breadth and depth may have underestimated the total T cell responses. Spike-specific responses of CD8+ and CD4+ T cells were reported to display substantial breadth after vaccination.

Assay used: immunoSEQ multiplex PCR; TCRdb lists only in-frame clones, some missing. The table has about 350,000 clones, around 92% seen once. The chain joins TRBV7-3 to TRBJ2-1; 9 nucleotides align to TRBD1. This TCR was recovered from a human donor who had recovered from COVID-19. The specimen was peripheral blood, collected after recovery from COVID-19. This CDR3 reads CASSEASGTGFNEQFF. In DNA, the CDR3 is TGTGCCAGCAGCGAAGCCTCCGGGACAGGGTTCAATGAGCAGTTCTTC.